This TCR beta chain was sequenced during a study of blood T cell repertoires in COVID-19 (dated by TCRdb to 2020 to 2021). At the level of the whole study: Samples from collaborators originated in the United States, Italy and Spain and spanned both the acute and convalescent phases of COVID-19. Deeply sampled blood TCRbeta repertoires from subjects exposed to, actively infected with, or recovered from COVID-19 were included in the dataset. The material from the prospective study consisted of cDNA or gDNA derived from T cells, B-cell-depleted T cells, or PBMCs. Where HLA class I and class II types were available, the types were taken from metadata supplied by the sample provider, not from assay-based typing. The repertoires were released in a freely available public database meant as a resource for research on the immune response to SARS-CoV-2. Sample metadata almost always included a de-identified subject ID, COVID-19 status, age in years and sex. The samples were drawn from the first 160 participants of the ongoing ImmuneRACE study and from 1,254 subjects provided by 6 global collaborators. Paper-wide results and their limitations: How much clinical and demographic metadata was included differed by source and by participant, and the metadata was provided uncurated.

Whole blood was collected in K2EDTA tubes by collaborating institutions according to the institutions' own protocols. For TCRbeta analysis, collaborators shipped samples as frozen whole blood, isolated PBMCs, or DNA extracted from either of those sample types. Concerning this clone: What antigen it recognizes has not been identified. No base qualities exist here, and no much larger clone lies one base off it.

The immunoSEQ Assay, a bias-controlled multiplex PCR, was used to amplify TCRbeta CDR3 regions from genomic DNA. The published analysis was carried out like this. Within the assay, amplification of reference gene primers was used to estimate how many nucleated cells each sample contained. To quantify the absolute abundance of each unique TCRbeta CDR3 rearrangement, sequence reads were collapsed and filtered. Productive Simpson clonality was computed per sample as the square root of Simpson's diversity index over productive rearrangements. TCRdb retrieved this table from immuneACCESS and kept in-frame rearrangements only. Not all clones are present; in checked studies, unresolved V genes account for under half, and no reason is known for the remainder. That table is the source of V, J and clone size, and D and trimming were worked out from the DNA. The sample has about 170,000 clones on record, about 89% of them singletons. Together, the top ten hold more than 3% of the sample.

Via the germline V gene, CDR1 is SGHVS and CDR2 FQNEAQ. V trim: 0 bases; J trim: 0 bases; unmatched bases: 7. Inclusive of the bounding cysteine and phenylalanine, the CDR3 is 17 residues long. Just the 51-base CDR3 DNA is kept, in frame starting at base 1. This TCR was recovered from a man between 65 and 85 years old with acute or convalescent COVID-19. The sequenced material came from peripheral blood. The chain couples TRBV7-8 to TRBJ2-5; TRBD2 aligns with 7 central bases. The CDR3 loop reads CASSLAGGKRYQETQYF. In nucleotides, the sequence is TGTGCCAGCAGCTTAGCGGGGGGGAAGAGGTACCAAGAGACCCAGTACTTC.